This T cell receptor (beta chain) was sequenced for a study of beta chain features in type 1 diabetes. Expressed TCRB transcripts got sequenced, as all isolated RNA was reverse transcribed. Using immunoSEQ multiplex PCR, the repertoire was profiled, and TCRdb retains in-frame clones only, with some absent. The sample has about 900,000 clones, roughly 15% seen once. Material for sequencing was naive CD4+ T cells from blood. The clonotype was recovered from a woman younger than 30 in good health.

DNA of the CDR3: TGCAGCGCACGGACGGAAGCCGGGGAGCTGTTTTTT. Translated: CSARTEAGELFF. This sequence joins TRBV29-1 and TRBJ2-2, with D uncertain. The germline CDR1 and CDR2 sequences are SQVTM and ANQGSEA. This CDR3 spans 12 amino acids. The germline V and J ends were trimmed by 7 bases and 6 bases, with 12 bases remaining between them.